This T cell receptor beta chain appears in the sequencing data of a study of human T cells and chemical hapten exposure. Time point specified: patch test 1, 2 weeks after DPC sensitization. Treatment of the sample: therapeutic diphenylcyclopropenone sensitization with weekly scalp DPC. On this clonotype: Its antigen remains unknown.

TCRdb passed the RACE reads through MiXCR, listing each CDR3 protein once. The table records 180,000 or so distinct CDR3 sequences, 14% of them present only once. Notes on the study in general: The study found expanded TCRs formed significantly more large CDR3 similarity clusters than controls.

The V and J ends lost 10 bases and 1 base, in that order; junction bases with no gene match: 10. From germline, CDR1 is MDHEN and CDR2 SYDVKM. The CDR3 spans 15 residues. This specimen consisted of whole blood, obtained in connection with sensitization to the hapten diphenylcyclopropenone (DPC). The V call is TRBV28, the J call TRBJ2-5; TRBD1 aligns across 9 bases. The receptor was derived from a woman aged 25 to 45 with alopecia areata. Some clones in this sample may be carry-over from other donors' samples. The CDR3 spells CATSTGGAGQETQYF. CDR3 DNA: TGTGCCACCTCGACAGGGGGTGCGGGCCAAGAGACCCAGTACTTC.